This T cell receptor (beta chain) was recovered during a study of T cells in localized non-small cell lung cancer. Assay used: immunoSEQ multiplex PCR; TCRdb lists only in-frame clones, some missing. The sample carries 20,000 to 30,000 clones, around 86% recorded once. CDR1 and CDR2 (germline): MRHNA, SNTAGT. Trimming took 2 bases from V and 10 from J, leaving 6 bases between them. The CDR3 runs to 11 residues. As concerns this clone: Its antigen is still unknown.

Study-level results: Multi-region tumor sequencing was not done, so intratumor heterogeneity could not be excluded. Clonality of T cells reached its maximum in uninvolved adjacent lung, surpassing tumor. Median approximately 58 top-100 tumor clones were shared with paired adjacent lung.

The rearrangement links TRBV6-4 to TRBJ1-5; D uncertain. This sequence originates from a male donor aged 60 or over with stage II squamous cell lung carcinoma. The sequences come from peripheral blood, collected before any cancer treatment. CDR3 region: CASSDECPQHF. The CDR3 nucleotides are TGTGCCAGCAGTGACGAGTGTCCCCAGCATTTT.